The rows below give T cell receptor beta chains drawn from one sample of a study of control samples from healthy donors and cancer patients. TCRdb's copy holds only in-frame clones and misses some; the assay was immunoSEQ multiplex PCR. The sample lists approximately 44,000 clones, 70% occurring once. Sample: formalin-fixed, paraffin-embedded tissue. All receptors derive from a male donor with melanoma. Both conserved end residues are part of each CDR3. Each record gives: J gene, clone size, D gene, V gene, CDR3 DNA, CDR3 protein. D genes are given only for firm matches. Not all rows give a size; the values are once, few, many and, for expanded clones, a class.

TRBJ2-5 | once | NA | TRBV27 | TGTGCCAGCAGCTACAGAGAGGGCCGGGGGGAGACCCAGTACTTC | CASSYREGRGETQYF
TRBJ2-2 | NA | NA | TRBV21-1 | TGTGCCAGCAGCGGCCCGACGGCCGGGGAGCTGTTTTTT | CASSGPTAGELFF
TRBJ2-5 | few | TRBD2 | TRBV18 | TGTGCCAGCACGCAGTCACAAGGACTAGCGGGAGTTCTGACCCAGTACTTC | CASTQSQGLAGVLTQYF
TRBJ2-1 | NA | TRBD2 | TRBV3-1/TRBV3-2 | TGTGCCAGCAGCCCGGCCCCGACTAGCGGGAATGAGCAGTTCTTC | CASSPAPTSGNEQFF
TRBJ2-1 | NA | TRBD2 | TRBV4-1 | TGCGCCAGCAGGCAATCACAAACAGCGGGGAGTGAGGAGCAGTTCTTC | CASRQSQTAGSEEQFF
TRBJ2-7 | NA | NA | TRBV7-3 | TGTGCCAGCAGCCCCTCAGCCGCCCCTAACAGGGAGCAGTACTTC | CASSPSAAPNREQYF
TRBJ2-5 | NA | NA | TRBV10-2 | TGCGCCAGCCGCCCCACAGGGCAAGAGACCCAGTACTTC | CASRPTGQETQYF
TRBJ2-1 | NA | TRBD1 | TRBV11-3 | TGTGCCAGCAGCTTTTCAGGGGGATTCAACAATGAGCAGTTCTTC | CASSFSGGFNNEQFF
TRBJ1-3 | once | NA | TRBV9 | TGTGCCAGCAGCGTATCGACAGCGGGGGGAAACACCATATATTTT | CASSVSTAGGNTIYF
TRBJ1-3 | NA | NA | TRBV28 | TGTGCCAGCAGTTTAGTACAGCGTAGCTCTGGAAACACCATATATTTT | CASSLVQRSSGNTIYF
TRBJ1-1 | NA | NA | TRBV30 | TGTGCCTGGAGTTTCCCCGGGGGTACTGAAGCTTTCTTT | CAWSFPGGTEAFF
TRBJ1-1 | NA | NA | TRBV18 | TGTGCCAGCTCACCATTTTCCGTATCGAACACTGAAGCTTTCTTT | CASSPFSVSNTEAFF
TRBJ2-5 | NA | TRBD2 | TRBV28 | TGTGCCAGCAGTTTATCTGGACTAGCGGAAAGAGAGACCCAGTACTTC | CASSLSGLAERETQYF
TRBJ2-1 | NA | NA | TRBV20-1 | TGCAGTGCTAGTGGTAGGGACTACAATGAGCAGTTCTTC | CSASGRDYNEQFF
TRBJ2-3 | NA | TRBD1 | TRBV19 | TGTGCCAGTAGTACACAGGGACAGGGAAGCACAGATACGCAGTATTTT | CASSTQGQGSTDTQYF
TRBJ2-5 | NA | NA | TRBV9 | TGTGCCAGCAGCGTAGGGGCGTTTGAGACCCAGTACTTC | CASSVGAFETQYF
TRBJ2-3 | NA | TRBD2 | TRBV4-1 | TGCGCCAGCAGCCAAGATTCTAGCGGCGCAGATACGCAGTATTTT | CASSQDSSGADTQYF
TRBJ2-4 | NA | TRBD2 | TRBV24-1 | TGTGCCACCAGTGACACCGGGACTATGAAAAACATTCAGTACTTC | CATSDTGTMKNIQYF
TRBJ2-6 | NA | TRBD1 | TRBV6-2/TRBV6-3 | TGTGCCAGCAGTGAGCAGGGGGCTGGGGCCAACGTCCTGACTTTC | CASSEQGAGANVLTF
TRBJ1-5 | NA | TRBD1 | TRBV24-1 | TGTGCCACCAGTCGGACAGGGGGTTGGGATCAGCCCCAGCATTTT | CATSRTGGWDQPQHF
TRBJ2-3 | NA | TRBD2 | TRBV14 | TGTGCCAGCAGCCAAGCGTACGGACTAGCGGGAGAATCGCAGTATTTT | CASSQAYGLAGESQYF
TRBJ2-1 | NA | NA | TRBV7-3 | TGTGCCAGCAGCACGACAGCTTACAATGAGCAGTTCTTC | CASSTTAYNEQFF
TRBJ1-2 | medium-sized | NA | TRBV24-1 | TGTGCCACCCCCTATGAGGGTTTCTATGGCTACACCTTC | CATPYEGFYGYTF
TRBJ2-1 | few | TRBD2 | TRBV18 | TGTGCCAGCTCACCACCGGCTAGCGGAGCTAATGAGCAGTTCTTC | CASSPPASGANEQFF
TRBJ1-5 | NA | NA | TRBV6-5 | TGTGCCAGCACTTTAGGGGGAGATCAGCCCCAGCATTTT | CASTLGGDQPQHF
TRBJ1-1 | few | NA | TRBV6-2/TRBV6-3 | TGTGCCAGCAGCCAAGCGCGACTAACAGGGCTTAAAGGTGGGAACACTGAAGCTTTCTTT | CASSQARLTGLKGGNTEAFF
TRBJ2-7 | once | TRBD1 | TRBV7-2 | TGTGCCAGCAGCTTAGCGTGGCAGGGGGATAACGAGCAGTACTTC | CASSLAWQGDNEQYF
TRBJ1-3 | NA | NA | TRBV9 | TGTGCCAGTTCGACAGGACCGAGCTCTGGAAACACCATATATTTT | CASSTGPSSGNTIYF